This passage covers 29 T cell receptor beta chains from one sample sequenced in a study of T-cell reconstitution after alpha-beta-depleted transplantation in children. Construction of the TCRbeta library involved unique molecular identifiers. TCRdb passed the PCR reads through MiXCR, listing each CDR3 protein once. The sample includes 540,000 or so distinct CDR3 sequences, roughly 24% of them seen just once. The sequencing used PBMCs, mostly from graft donor cells, collected 360 days after TCRalphabeta/CD19-depleted stem cell transplant. The receptors derive from a boy in the first two years of life who had a stem cell transplant for acute myeloid leukemia, so the T cells may come from the graft donor.

The V gene is TRBV28, the J gene TRBJ1-2; D possibly corresponds to TRBD1 (6 bases). In germline, CDR1 is MDHEN, CDR2 SYDVKM. The CDR3 runs 14 residues. V gave up 3 bases and J gave up 4 bases, with 12 bases separating them. CDR3 amino acids: CASSFGGGPYGYTF. As DNA, the CDR3 is TGTGCCAGCAGTTTCGGCGGGGGCCCCTATGGCTACACCTTC.

This clonotype occurred many times. The J gene is TRBJ2-4, the V gene TRBV5-5; D is ambiguous. In germline, CDR1 is SGHKS, CDR2 YYEKEE (reference sequence). The CDR3 sequence is 13 residues long. The V end was cut by 6 bases, the J end by 7 bases, with 14 bases between. DNA for the CDR3: TGTGCCAGCACCTGGGGTTTCGGGAACATTCAGTACTTC. Its protein is CASTWGFGNIQYF.

The chain has TRBV5-1 and TRBJ2-7, with 7 bases aligning to TRBD2. The CDR3 has 14 amino acids. Looked up from germline, CDR1 is SGHRS and CDR2 is YFSETQ. V lost 5 bases to trimming and J lost 2 bases; unmatched junction nucleotides: 7. This chain's CDR3 is CASRRGSQAYEQYF. The DNA of the CDR3 is TGCGCCAGCAGGCGGGGGTCTCAAGCCTACGAGCAGTACTTC. Supplemented by reference TRBV5-1 and TRBJ2-7, the full variable domain reads KAGVTQTPRYLIKTRGQQVTLSCSPISGHRSVSWYQQTPGQGLQFLFEYFSETQRNKGNFPGRFSGRQFSNSRSEMNVSTLELGDSALYLCASRRGSQAYEQYFGPGTRLTVT.

This clonotype showed up just a few times. The genes are TRBV28 and TRBJ2-5; D possibly corresponds to TRBD1 (6 bases). The CDR3 runs to 17 residues. Trimming took off 3 bases at V and 4 bases at J, with 21 bases between the two ends. The germline V gene encodes CDR1 MDHEN and CDR2 SYDVKM. The chain's CDR3 is CASSFVGLGSGAETQYF. CDR3 sequence (DNA): TGTGCCAGCAGTTTTGTAGGTCTCGGGTCAGGGGCAGAGACCCAGTACTTC. Full variable domain (rest looked up from reference TRBV28 and TRBJ2-5): DVKVTQSSRYLVKRTGEKVFLECVQDMDHENMFWYRQDPGLGLRLIYFSYDVKMKEKGDIPEGYSVSREKKERFSLILESASTNQTSMYLCASSFVGLGSGAETQYFGPGTRLLVL.

The table lists this clonotype with many counts. This chain joins TRBV11-2 and TRBJ2-6; TRBD1 agrees at 8 bases. Trimming at V came to 5 bases and at J to 0 bases, leaving 9 bases not matched to a gene. CDR1 and CDR2 (germline): SGHAT, FQNNGV. CDR3 length: 18 amino acids. The CDR3: CASSKRTGWSSGANVLTF. The CDR3 region has the DNA TGTGCCAGCAGCAAAAGGACAGGGTGGAGCTCTGGGGCCAACGTCCTGACTTTC.

V and J are TRBV29-1 and TRBJ1-2, with D possibly being TRBD1 (5 bases). The ends were cut back, 4 bases at V and 4 bases at J, with 10 bases in the middle. From germline, CDR1 is SQVTM and CDR2 ANQGSEA. The CDR3 runs to 12 residues. The CDR3 loop reads CSVVAGSYGYTF. As DNA, the CDR3 is TGCAGCGTTGTGGCAGGGAGCTATGGCTACACCTTC.

This clonotype was found many times. The chain joins TRBV10-3 to TRBJ1-4; D possibly corresponds to TRBD1 (5 bases). V was pared by 6 bases and J by 7 bases, with 15 bases between. This CDR3 comprises 14 residues. CDR1 ENHRY and CDR2 SYGVKD come from the germline V gene. The CDR3 reads CAISQGAGIEKLFF. For the CDR3, the DNA is TGTGCCATCAGCCAGGGAGCGGGGATTGAAAAACTGTTTTTT.

This clonotype was seen repeatedly, ten times or more. This rearrangement joins TRBV20-1 to TRBJ2-3; D possibly uses TRBD1 or TRBD2 (5 bases each). Trimming shortened V by 3 bases and J by 2 bases, and 18 bases separated the two germline ends. CDR3 length: 16 amino acids. Germline CDR1 DFQATT, CDR2 SNEGSKA (reference sequence). This chain's CDR3 is CSASKWDPVDTDTQYF. For the CDR3, the DNA is TGCAGTGCTAGTAAGTGGGACCCGGTTGACACAGATACGCAGTATTTT.

This clonotype was counted many times. The V and J genes are TRBV20-1 and TRBJ2-1; a possible D gene is TRBD1 (6 bases). The CDR3 totals 13 residues. V lost 6 bases to trimming and J lost 4 bases, with 13 bases between them. Per the germline V gene, CDR1 is DFQATT and CDR2 is SNEGSKA (reference sequence). The CDR3 spells CSAVMGAYNEQFF. The CDR3 region has the DNA TGCAGTGCCGTAATGGGGGCGTACAATGAGCAGTTCTTC.

This clonotype was counted only a few times. The rearrangement joins TRBV12-3 or TRBV12-4 to TRBJ1-5; TRBD1 matches at 9 bases. Losses at the gene ends were 4 bases for V and 4 bases for J; bases not matched to a gene: 5. This CDR3 spans 15 amino acids. The CDR3 here is CASSSGQGANQPQHF. The CDR3 DNA reads TGTGCCAGCAGTTCGGGACAGGGCGCAAATCAGCCCCAGCATTTT.

This clonotype was counted a few times. The genes are TRBV20-1 and TRBJ1-2, with D hard to call. Germline loops: CDR1 DFQATT, CDR2 SNEGSKA (reference sequence). V was cut by 5 bases and J by 4 bases, with 14 bases left in between. The CDR3 covers 13 residues. CDR3 DNA: TGCAGTGCTCCCCCGGGAGGATCCTATGGCTACACCTTC. Its translation is CSAPPGGSYGYTF.

This chain connects TRBV13 to TRBJ2-5, with 13 bases fitting TRBD2. Germline lookup yields CDR1 PRHDT and CDR2 FYEKMQ (reference sequence). The CDR3 loop spans 15 amino acids. With 2 bases clipped from V and 7 bases from J, the junction kept 4 bases outside the gene matches. The CDR3 here is CASSLFWTSGGTQYF. The CDR3 DNA follows: TGTGCCAGCAGCTTATTCTGGACTAGCGGGGGGACCCAGTACTTC.

The chain recombines TRBV10-3 with TRBJ2-7; the D is unclear. This CDR3 is 13 amino acids long. V was trimmed by 0 bases and J by 5 bases, leaving 8 bases between them. Germline V lookup: CDR1 ENHRY, CDR2 SYGVKD. In DNA form, the CDR3 reads TGTGCCATCAGTGAGTCGGCGGATGACGAGCAGTACGTC. Translating gives CAISESADDEQYV.

The chain uses TRBV6-2 or TRBV6-3 and TRBJ2-1, with a possible D match to TRBD1 (6 bases). Trimming took off 4 bases at V and 4 bases at J, with 11 bases between the two ends. Germline V lookup: CDR1 MNHEY, CDR2 SVGEGT. The CDR3 runs to 14 residues. In DNA form, the CDR3 reads TGTGCCAGCAGTTGGGGGACAAATTACAATGAGCAGTTCTTC. Translating gives CASSWGTNYNEQFF.

There are many counts of this clonotype. The chain has TRBV20-1 and TRBJ1-3; D is unresolved. The length of the CDR3 is 12 residues. In germline, CDR1 is DFQATT, CDR2 SNEGSKA (reference sequence). Trimming removed 3 bases at V and 4 bases at J, with 7 bases between. The CDR3 coding sequence is TGCAGTGCTAGGGGCATAGGAAACACCATATATTTT. Translation: CSARGIGNTIYF.

This chain connects TRBV28 to TRBJ2-7, with D possibly being TRBD1 or TRBD2 (5 bases each). V lost 6 bases to trimming and J lost 3 bases, with 15 bases between them. Germline V lookup: CDR1 MDHEN, CDR2 SYDVKM. This CDR3 is built from 14 residues. Here the CDR3 DNA reads TGTGCCAGCAGCCGGGGCCCGACCGGCTACGAGCAGTACGTC. This gives the protein CASSRGPTGYEQYV.

This clonotype was seen many times. The J gene is TRBJ2-3, the V gene TRBV7-8; TRBD2 aligns across 12 bases. V dropped 6 bases and J dropped 5; count of bases not matched to a gene: 6. This CDR3 is built from 15 residues. Germline V CDR1 and CDR2: SGHVS, FQNEAQ. CDR3 sequence reads: CASRTSGGPVDTQYF. CDR3 bases: TGTGCCAGCAGGACTAGCGGGGGTCCGGTAGATACGCAGTATTTT.

The V call is TRBV20-1, the J call TRBJ1-1; D is unresolved. The germline gives CDR1 DFQATT, CDR2 SNEGSKA (reference sequence). Trimming took off 1 base at V and 6 bases at J, with 21 bases between the two ends. The CDR3 contains 16 residues. In DNA, the CDR3 is TGCAGTGCTAGAGCGACTCGTGCCCCGACTTCCGCTGAAGCTTTCTTT. It is translated as CSARATRAPTSAEAFF.

The chain couples TRBV20-1 to TRBJ1-2; no firm D call. This CDR3 is 13 amino acids long. Trimming took 2 bases from V and 7 from J, leaving 14 bases between them. Germline values: CDR1 DFQATT, CDR2 SNEGSKA (reference sequence). The CDR3 DNA sequence: TGCAGTGCTAGAAATCGAAGAGCGACTGGCTACACCTTC. The encoded protein is CSARNRRATGYTF.

This clonotype showed up just a few times. The J gene is TRBJ1-1, the V gene TRBV11-2; D is possibly TRBD1 (6 bases). The CDR3 runs to 16 residues. Germline V gene data show CDR1 as SGHAT and CDR2 as FQNNGV. Trimming took off 2 bases at V and 0 bases at J, with 13 bases between the two ends. CDR3 DNA: TGTGCCAGCAGCTTAACCGCGGACAGCATGAACACTGAAGCTTTCTTT. Translated: CASSLTADSMNTEAFF.

This chain uses TRBV4-1 with TRBJ2-2; TRBD1 aligns across 8 bases. The length of the CDR3 is 17 residues. CDR1 MGHRA and CDR2 YSYEKL come from the germline V gene. J was trimmed by 2 bases and V by 4 bases; bases with no gene match: 9. This chain's CDR3 is CASSRLPGTGNTGELFF. For the CDR3, the DNA is TGCGCCAGCAGCCGACTTCCCGGGACAGGCAACACCGGGGAGCTGTTTTTT.

The chain joins TRBV6-2 or TRBV6-3 to TRBJ2-7; D is perhaps TRBD1 (5 bases). Per the germline V gene, CDR1 is MNHEY and CDR2 is SVGEGT. The length of the CDR3 is 14 residues. V was clipped by 2 bases and J by 2 bases, with 10 bases between them. CDR3 in amino acids: CASSYADSTYEQYV. The CDR3 bases are TGTGCCAGCAGTTACGCTGACAGCACCTACGAGCAGTACGTC.

This clonotype was recorded many times. The genes are TRBV10-3 and TRBJ2-1; D not certain. This CDR3 region has 15 residues. V was clipped by 4 bases and J by 0 bases, with 10 bases between them. The germline CDR1 and CDR2 sequences are ENHRY and SYGVKD. The CDR3 spells CAISVQRSSYNEQFF. The CDR3 coding sequence is TGTGCCATCAGTGTACAGAGGAGCTCCTACAATGAGCAGTTCTTC.

This clonotype occurred many times. This chain links TRBV6-5 with TRBJ2-5; 8 bases are shared with TRBD1. The CDR3 is made up of 12 amino acids. Germline CDR1 MNHEY, CDR2 SVGAGI. J gave up 5 bases and V 4 bases, and 0 bases lay outside the gene matches. The CDR3 DNA is TGTGCCAGCAGTTGGACAGGGGAGACCCAGTACTTC. Translating it yields CASSWTGETQYF.

This clonotype was picked up a small number of times. The chain is built from TRBV11-2 and TRBJ2-5; no clear D gene. V gave up 5 bases and J gave up 1 base, with 8 bases separating them. CDR1 SGHAT and CDR2 FQNNGV come from the germline V gene. The CDR3 contains 13 residues. CDR3 residues: CASSRSGQETQYF. CDR3 sequence (DNA): TGTGCCAGCAGCCGTTCGGGCCAAGAGACCCAGTACTTC.

In its sample, this clonotype was seen a few times. The rearrangement joins TRBV20-1 to TRBJ1-5; 7 nucleotides align to TRBD1. The CDR3 is 15 residues long. Germline V CDR1 and CDR2: DFQATT, SNEGSKA (reference sequence). V lost 1 base, J lost 5 bases, and 8 bases stayed unmatched. This CDR3 reads CSARAVLGGYQPQHF. The CDR3 coding sequence is TGCAGTGCTAGAGCCGTGCTAGGGGGCTATCAGCCCCAGCATTTT.

The chain employs TRBV6-5 and TRBJ1-2; tentative D call: TRBD1 (6 bases). Germline V gene lookup returns CDR1 MNHEY and CDR2 SVGAGI. V was trimmed by 0 bases and J by 8 bases, leaving 10 bases between them. This CDR3 contains 13 residues. CDR3: CASSYSGGRGYTF. For the CDR3, the DNA is TGTGCCAGCAGTTACTCGGGGGGCAGGGGCTACACCTTC.

The chain carries TRBV12-3 or TRBV12-4 and TRBJ2-5; D is unresolved. The CDR3 contains 19 residues. Trimming removed 3 bases at V and 5 bases at J, with 28 bases between. The chain's CDR3 is CASSFSLGKTNHTGETQYF. The DNA for the CDR3 is TGTGCCAGCAGTTTTTCCCTCGGCAAAACCAATCACACCGGGGAGACCCAGTACTTC.

This chain connects TRBV20-1 to TRBJ1-1; D might be TRBD1 (5 bases). The length of the CDR3 is 12 residues. Trimming left V 1 base short and J 11 bases short, with 14 bases between. The germline gives CDR1 DFQATT, CDR2 SNEGSKA (reference sequence). CDR3 region: CSARGGDLEAFF. For the CDR3, the DNA is TGCAGTGCTAGAGGGGGGGACTTAGAGGCTTTCTTT.